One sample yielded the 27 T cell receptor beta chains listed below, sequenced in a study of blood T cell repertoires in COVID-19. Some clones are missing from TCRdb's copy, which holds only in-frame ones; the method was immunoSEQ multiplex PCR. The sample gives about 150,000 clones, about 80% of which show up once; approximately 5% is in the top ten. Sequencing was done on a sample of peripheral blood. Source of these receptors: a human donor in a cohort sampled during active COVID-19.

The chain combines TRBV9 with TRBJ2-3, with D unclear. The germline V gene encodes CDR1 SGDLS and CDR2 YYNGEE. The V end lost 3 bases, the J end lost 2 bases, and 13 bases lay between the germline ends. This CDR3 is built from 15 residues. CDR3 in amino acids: CASSAHTHATDTQYF. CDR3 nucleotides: TGTGCCAGCAGCGCACACACCCATGCCACAGATACGCAGTATTTT.

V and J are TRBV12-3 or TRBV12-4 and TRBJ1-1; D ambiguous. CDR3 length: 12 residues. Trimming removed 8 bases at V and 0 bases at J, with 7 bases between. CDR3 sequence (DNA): TGTGCCAGCTCTACCATGAACACTGAAGCTTTCTTT. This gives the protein CASSTMNTEAFF.

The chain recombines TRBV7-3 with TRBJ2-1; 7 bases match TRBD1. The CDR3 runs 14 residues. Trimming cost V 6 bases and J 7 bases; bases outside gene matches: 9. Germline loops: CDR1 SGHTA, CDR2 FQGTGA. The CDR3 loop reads CASRPDRDSNEQFF. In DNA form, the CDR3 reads TGTGCCAGCAGACCTGACAGGGATTCAAATGAGCAGTTCTTC.

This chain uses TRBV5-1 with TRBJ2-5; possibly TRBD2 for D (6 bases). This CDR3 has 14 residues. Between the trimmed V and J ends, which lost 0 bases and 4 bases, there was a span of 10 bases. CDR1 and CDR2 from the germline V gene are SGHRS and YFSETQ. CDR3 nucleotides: TGCGCCAGCAGCTTGGCCCAGGAGGGAGAGACCCAGTACTTC. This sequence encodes CASSLAQEGETQYF.

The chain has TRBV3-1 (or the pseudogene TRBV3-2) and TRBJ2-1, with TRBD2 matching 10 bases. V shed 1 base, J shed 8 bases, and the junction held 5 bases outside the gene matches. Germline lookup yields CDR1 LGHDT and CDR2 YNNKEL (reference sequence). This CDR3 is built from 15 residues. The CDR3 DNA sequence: TGTGCCAGCAGCCAAGGGGCTAGCGGGAGCTATGAGCAGTTCTTC. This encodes CASSQGASGSYEQFF.

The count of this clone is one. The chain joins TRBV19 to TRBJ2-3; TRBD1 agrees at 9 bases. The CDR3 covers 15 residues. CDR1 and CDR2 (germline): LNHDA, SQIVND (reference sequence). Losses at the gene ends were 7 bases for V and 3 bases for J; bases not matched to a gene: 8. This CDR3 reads CASTDRGFGTDTQYF. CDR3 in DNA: TGTGCCAGTACCGACAGGGGGTTCGGGACAGATACGCAGTATTTT.

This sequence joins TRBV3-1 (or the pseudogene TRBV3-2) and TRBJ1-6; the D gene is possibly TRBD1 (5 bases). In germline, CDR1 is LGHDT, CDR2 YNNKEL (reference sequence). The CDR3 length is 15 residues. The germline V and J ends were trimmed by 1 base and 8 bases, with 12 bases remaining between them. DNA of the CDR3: TGTGCCAGCAGCCAAGTGGGGGGGTATGATTCACCCCTCCACTTT. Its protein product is CASSQVGGYDSPLHF.

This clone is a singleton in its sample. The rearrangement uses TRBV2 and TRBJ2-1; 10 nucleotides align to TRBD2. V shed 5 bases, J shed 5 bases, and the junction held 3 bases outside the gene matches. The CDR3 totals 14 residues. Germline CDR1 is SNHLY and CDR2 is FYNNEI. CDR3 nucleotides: TGTGCCAGCAGTCTAGGACTAGCGGACAATGAGCAGTTCTTC. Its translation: CASSLGLADNEQFF. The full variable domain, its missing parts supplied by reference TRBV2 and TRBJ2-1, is EPEVTQTPSHQVTQMGQEVILRCVPISNHLYFYWYRQILGQKVEFLVSFYNNEISEKSEIFDDQFSVERPDGSNFTLKIRSTKLEDSAMYFCASSLGLADNEQFFGPGTRLTVL.

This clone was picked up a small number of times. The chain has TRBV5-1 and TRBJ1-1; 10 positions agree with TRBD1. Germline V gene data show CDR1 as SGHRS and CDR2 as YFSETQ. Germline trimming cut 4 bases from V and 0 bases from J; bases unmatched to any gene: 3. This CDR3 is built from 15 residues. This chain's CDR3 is CASSPGTGVNTEAFF. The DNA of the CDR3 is TGCGCCAGCAGCCCCGGGACAGGGGTGAACACTGAAGCTTTCTTT.

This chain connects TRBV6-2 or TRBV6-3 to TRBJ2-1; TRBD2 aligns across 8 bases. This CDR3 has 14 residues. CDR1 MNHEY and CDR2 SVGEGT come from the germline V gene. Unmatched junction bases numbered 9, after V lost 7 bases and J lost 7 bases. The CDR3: CASNPAGVGNEQFF. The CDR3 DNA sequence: TGTGCCAGCAACCCAGCGGGAGTAGGGAATGAGCAGTTCTTC.

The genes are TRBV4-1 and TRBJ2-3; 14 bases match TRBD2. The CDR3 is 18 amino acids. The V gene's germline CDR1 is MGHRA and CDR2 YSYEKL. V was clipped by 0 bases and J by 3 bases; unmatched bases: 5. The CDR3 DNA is TGCGCCAGCAGCCAAGAGACGGGACTAGCGGGAGAGACAGATACGCAGTATTTT. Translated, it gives CASSQETGLAGETDTQYF.

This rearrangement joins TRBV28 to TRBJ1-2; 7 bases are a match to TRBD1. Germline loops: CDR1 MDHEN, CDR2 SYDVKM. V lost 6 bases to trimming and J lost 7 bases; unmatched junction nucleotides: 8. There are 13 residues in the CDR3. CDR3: CASSFSGGGGYTF. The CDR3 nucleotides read TGTGCCAGCAGCTTCTCAGGGGGTGGTGGCTACACCTTC.

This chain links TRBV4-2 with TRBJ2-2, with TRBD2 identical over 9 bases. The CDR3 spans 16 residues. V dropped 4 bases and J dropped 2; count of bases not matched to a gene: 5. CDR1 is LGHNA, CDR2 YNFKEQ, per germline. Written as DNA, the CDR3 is TGTGCCAGCAGCCTTTCAGCGGGAGGAAACACCGGGGAGCTGTTTTTT. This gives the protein CASSLSAGGNTGELFF.

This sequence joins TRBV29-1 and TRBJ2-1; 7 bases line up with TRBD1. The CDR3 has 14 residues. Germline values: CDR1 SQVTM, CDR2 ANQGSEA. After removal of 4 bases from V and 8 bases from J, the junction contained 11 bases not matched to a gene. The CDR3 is CSVVGTAVIDEQFF. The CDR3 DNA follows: TGCAGCGTTGTCGGGACAGCGGTAATAGATGAGCAGTTCTTC.

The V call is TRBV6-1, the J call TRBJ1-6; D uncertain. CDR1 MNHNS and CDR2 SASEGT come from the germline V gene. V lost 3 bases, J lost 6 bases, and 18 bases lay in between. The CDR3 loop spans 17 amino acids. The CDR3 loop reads CASSDQAGVEGNSPLHF. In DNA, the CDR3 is TGTGCCAGCAGTGACCAGGCTGGGGTCGAGGGTAATTCACCCCTCCACTTT.

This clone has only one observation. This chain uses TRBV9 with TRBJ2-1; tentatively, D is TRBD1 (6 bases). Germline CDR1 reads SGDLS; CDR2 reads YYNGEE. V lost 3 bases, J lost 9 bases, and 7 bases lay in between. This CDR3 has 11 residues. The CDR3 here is CASSARGEQFF. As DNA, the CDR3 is TGTGCCAGCAGCGCCAGGGGTGAGCAGTTCTTC.

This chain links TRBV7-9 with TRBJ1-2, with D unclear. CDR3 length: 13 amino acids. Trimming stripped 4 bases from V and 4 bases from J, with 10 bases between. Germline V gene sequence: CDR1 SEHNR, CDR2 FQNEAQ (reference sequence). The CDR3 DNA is TGTGCCAGCAGCTGGGCAGCAGGCTATGGCTACACCTTC. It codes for CASSWAAGYGYTF.

DNA of the CDR3: TGTGCCAGCAGCTTAGTAGGCAGGGGGCTGGGCAATCAGCCCCAGCATTTT. Its translation is CASSLVGRGLGNQPQHF. This chain connects TRBV7-9 to TRBJ1-5; 8 positions agree with TRBD1. The J segment lost 2 bases and the V segment lost 1 base, leaving 7 bases of the junction unmatched. This CDR3 has 17 residues. Germline V gene sequence: CDR1 SEHNR, CDR2 FQNEAQ (reference sequence).

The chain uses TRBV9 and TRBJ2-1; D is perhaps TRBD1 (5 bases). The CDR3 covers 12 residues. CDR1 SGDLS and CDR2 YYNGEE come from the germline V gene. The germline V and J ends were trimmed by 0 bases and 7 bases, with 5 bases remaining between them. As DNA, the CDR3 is TGTGCCAGCAGCGTAGAGGGGAATGAGCAGTTCTTC. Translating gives CASSVEGNEQFF.

In DNA form, the CDR3 reads TGTGCCAGCAGCCCTGAGGACAGGGTTCAGGTAGCGAGACCCTACGAGCAGTACGTC. It translates to CASSPEDRVQVARPYEQYV. This rearrangement joins TRBV12-1 to TRBJ2-7; TRBD1 is the table's D call, not checked against the DNA. TRBV12-1 represents a pseudogene. The CDR3 consists of 19 residues.

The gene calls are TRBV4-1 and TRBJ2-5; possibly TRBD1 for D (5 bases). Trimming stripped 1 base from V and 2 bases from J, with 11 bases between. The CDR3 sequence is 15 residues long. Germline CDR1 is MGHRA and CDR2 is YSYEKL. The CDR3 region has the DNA TGCGCCAGCAGCCAAGGGCAGGGCATACAAGAGACCCAGTACTTC. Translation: CASSQGQGIQETQYF.

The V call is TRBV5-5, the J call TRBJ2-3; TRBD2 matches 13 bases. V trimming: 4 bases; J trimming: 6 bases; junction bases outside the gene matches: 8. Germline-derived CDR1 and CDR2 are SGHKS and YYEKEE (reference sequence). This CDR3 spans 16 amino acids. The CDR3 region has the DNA TGTGCCAGCAGCAGAGAACTAGCGGGAGGGCGGGATACGCAGTATTTT. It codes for CASSRELAGGRDTQYF.

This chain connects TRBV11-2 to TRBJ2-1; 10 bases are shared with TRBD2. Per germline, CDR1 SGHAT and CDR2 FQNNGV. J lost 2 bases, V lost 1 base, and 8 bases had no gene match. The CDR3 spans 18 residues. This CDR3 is CASSLGLSGRDPYNEQFF. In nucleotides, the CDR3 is TGTGCCAGCAGCTTAGGATTAAGCGGGAGGGACCCCTACAATGAGCAGTTCTTC.

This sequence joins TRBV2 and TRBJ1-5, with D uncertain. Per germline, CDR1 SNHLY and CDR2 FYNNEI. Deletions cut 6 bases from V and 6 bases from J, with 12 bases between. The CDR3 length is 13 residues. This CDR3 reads CASSLSEFQPQHF. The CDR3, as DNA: TGTGCCAGCAGCCTATCGGAGTTTCAGCCCCAGCATTTT.

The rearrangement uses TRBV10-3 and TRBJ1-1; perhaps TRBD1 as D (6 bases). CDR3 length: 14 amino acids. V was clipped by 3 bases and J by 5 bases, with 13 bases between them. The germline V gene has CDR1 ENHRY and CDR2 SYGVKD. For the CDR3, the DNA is TGTGCCATCAGTGATCAGGGGCTGGGGACTGAAGCTTTCTTT. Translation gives CAISDQGLGTEAFF.

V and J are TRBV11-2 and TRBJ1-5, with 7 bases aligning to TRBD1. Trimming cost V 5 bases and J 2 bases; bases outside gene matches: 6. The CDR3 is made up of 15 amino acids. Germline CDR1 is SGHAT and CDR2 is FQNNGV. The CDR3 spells CASSPTGIGNQPQHF. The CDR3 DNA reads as TGTGCCAGCAGCCCGACAGGGATCGGCAATCAGCCCCAGCATTTT.

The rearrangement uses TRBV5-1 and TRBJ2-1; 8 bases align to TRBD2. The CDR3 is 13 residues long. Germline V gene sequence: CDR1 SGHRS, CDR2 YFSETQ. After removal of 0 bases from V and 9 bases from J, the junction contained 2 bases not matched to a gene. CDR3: CASSLVAGTEQFF. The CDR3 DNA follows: TGCGCCAGCAGCTTGGTAGCGGGGACTGAGCAGTTCTTC.